The T cell receptor beta chain under discussion was sequenced for a study of OX40 agonist ivuxolimab in advanced cancers. Whole-study context: Males comprised around four fifths of the group, whose mean age was approximately 60 years (range roughly 20 to 90). Checkpoint inhibitors had been given previously to 35% to 50% of patients.

From germline, CDR1 is MNHEY and CDR2 SVGAGI. There are 11 residues in the CDR3. V lost 6 bases to trimming and J lost 6 bases, with 8 bases between them. Clones were read by immunoSEQ multiplex PCR, and TCRdb kept only the in-frame ones, dropping some. The sample has 65,000 to 90,000 clones, roughly 86% seen once. Note on this clone: The antigen is not known.

Findings of the study overall: At 0.1-3.0 mg/kg, partial responders had clonal expansion among the lowest observed. At 0.1 to 3.0 mg/kg, clonal expansion of CD4+ and CD8+ blood T cells had occurred by week 6.

This clonotype was obtained from an adult with an advanced solid tumor such as melanoma, head and neck, liver or kidney cancer. V is TRBV6-5 and J is TRBJ2-5, with no clear D. The sample in question was CD4+ or CD8+ T cells sorted from blood, obtained in a trial of the OX40 agonist ivuxolimab. CDR3 DNA sequence: TGTGCCAGCAGCCCCCTCCAGACCCAGTACTTC. This encodes CASSPLQTQYF.